The 29 T cell receptor beta chains below come from one sample, sequenced in a study of early T cells in non-severe SARS-CoV-2 infection. TCRdb processed the 5' RACE reads anew with MiXCR; each CDR3 protein has one entry. The table has more than 60,000 distinct CDR3 sequences, about 12% seen once; the top ten hold 6%. The sequenced sample consisted of whole blood. These receptors were obtained from an adult who was a healthcare worker with PCR-confirmed SARS-CoV-2 infection or an uninfected control (not recorded which).

This clonotype was detected ten times or more. CDR3 amino acids: CASSFTRDEYNEQFF. CDR3 nucleotides: TGTGCCAGCAGCTTTACGAGGGACGAGTACAATGAGCAGTTCTTC. This rearrangement joins TRBV7-9 to TRBJ2-1; D tentatively reads TRBD1 or TRBD2 (5 bases each). This CDR3 contains 15 residues. Between the trimmed V and J ends, which lost 3 bases and 4 bases, there was a span of 13 bases. CDR1 and CDR2 from the germline V gene are SEHNR and FQNEAQ (reference sequence).

This clonotype was recorded a few times. This chain links TRBV12-3 or TRBV12-4 with TRBJ1-4; 8 positions agree with TRBD1. The trim removed 5 bases at V and 8 bases at J, leaving 13 bases unmatched. This CDR3 has 16 residues. This chain's CDR3 is CASSPSRTGRREKLFF. As DNA, the CDR3 is TGTGCCAGCAGTCCAAGCCGGACAGGGAGGAGGGAAAAACTGTTTTTT.

This clonotype was seen only a few times. The V gene is TRBV6-2 or TRBV6-3, the J gene TRBJ2-7; D gene unclear. V dropped 0 bases and J dropped 7 bases, with 10 bases sitting between them. CDR1 is MNHEY and CDR2 is SVGEGT in the germline V gene. CDR3 length: 13 amino acids. The CDR3 nucleotides are TGTGCCAGCAGTTACTCGAGGAGTCGGGAGCAGTACTTC. Amino acids: CASSYSRSREQYF.

This clonotype was detected once. The DNA of the CDR3 is TGTGCCAGTAGTTTAAGACTCAGTTCGCGAAATTCACCCCTCCACTTT. It encodes CASSLRLSSRNSPLHF. The chain joins TRBV19 to TRBJ1-6; D gene unclear. The CDR3 length is 16 residues. The V and J ends lost 5 bases and 7 bases respectively, with 18 bases between them. Germline V gene lookup returns CDR1 LNHDA and CDR2 SQIVND (reference sequence).

The V and J genes are TRBV20-1 and TRBJ2-7, with D maybe TRBD2 (6 bases). This CDR3 region has 15 residues. V lost 5 bases to trimming and J lost 8 bases, with 25 bases between them. CDR1 DFQATT and CDR2 SNEGSKA come from the germline V gene (reference sequence). The CDR3 here is CSAHPGGPSATKQYF. CDR3 bases: TGCAGTGCTCACCCCGGAGGGCCCTCAGCCACTAAGCAGTACTTC.

In this sample, this clonotype turned up a few times. The V call is TRBV20-1, the J call TRBJ2-7; TRBD2 matches at 16 bases. The CDR3 loop spans 17 amino acids. CDR1 and CDR2 from the germline V gene are DFQATT and SNEGSKA (reference sequence). The V segment lost 6 bases and the J segment 2 bases; nucleotides outside the gene matches: 10. DNA for the CDR3: TGCAGTGCAAAGGGACTAGCGGGGGGGCTAAACCCCTACGAGCAGTACTTC. It yields the protein CSAKGLAGGLNPYEQYF.

The chain links TRBV9 to TRBJ2-7; 9 bases are shared with TRBD1. Germline V lookup: CDR1 SGDLS, CDR2 YYNGEE. Germline trimming cut 0 bases from V and 7 bases from J; bases unmatched to any gene: 2. This CDR3 has 13 amino acids. The CDR3 bases are TGTGCCAGCAGCGTAGGACAGGGGGTAGAGCAGTACTTC. Its protein is CASSVGQGVEQYF.

This clonotype was detected many times. V is TRBV12-3 or TRBV12-4 and J is TRBJ2-7, with D possibly TRBD1 on 5 matching bases. V shed 4 bases and J shed 0 bases, with 16 bases lying between them. CDR3 length: 16 amino acids. CDR3 protein: CASSSNPTVTSYEQYF. Written as DNA, the CDR3 is TGTGCCAGCAGTTCAAACCCGACAGTAACCTCCTACGAGCAGTACTTC.

This clonotype was seen repeatedly, ten times or more. The rearrangement uses TRBV12-3 or TRBV12-4 and TRBJ2-6; no clear D. Trimming cost V 6 bases and J 1 base, with 10 bases left between them. There are 15 residues in the CDR3. CDR3 amino acids: CASRRIPSGANVLTF. DNA of the CDR3: TGTGCCAGCAGACGGATCCCGTCTGGGGCCAACGTCCTGACTTTC.

This clonotype was picked up a small number of times. The chain links TRBV6-5 to TRBJ2-7, with a tentative D call TRBD2 (6 bases). The CDR3 is made up of 15 amino acids. Germline CDR1 reads MNHEY; CDR2 reads SVGAGI. V lost 2 bases to trimming and J lost 2 bases, with 13 bases between them. DNA of the CDR3: TGTGCCAGCAGTTACCGGGCTAGCGAGACCTACGAGCAGTACTTC. Translated, it gives CASSYRASETYEQYF.

The gene calls are TRBV9 and TRBJ2-3; TRBD2 matches 9 bases. CDR3 length: 17 residues. The junction had 6 bases not matched to a gene; V was cut back by 0 bases and J by 1 base. The germline CDR1 and CDR2 sequences are SGDLS and YYNGEE. CDR3 loop: CASSVAGAGGGTDTQYF. CDR3 sequence (DNA): TGTGCCAGCAGCGTAGCTGGAGCGGGAGGCGGCACAGATACGCAGTATTTT.

This clonotype was picked up a small number of times. The gene calls are TRBV5-1 and TRBJ1-3; tentative D call: TRBD1 (5 bases). V was cut by 4 bases and J by 0 bases, with 11 bases left in between. The CDR3 runs 15 residues. From germline, CDR1 is SGHRS and CDR2 YFSETQ. The CDR3 reads CASSPGATSGNTIYF. DNA for the CDR3: TGCGCCAGCAGCCCCGGGGCCACCTCTGGAAACACCATATATTTT.

The table lists this clonotype with many counts. The chain recombines TRBV6-6 with TRBJ1-2; D gene uncertain. Germline V gene lookup returns CDR1 MNHNY and CDR2 SVGAGI (reference sequence). This CDR3 is built from 15 residues. Trimming removed 6 bases from V and 0 bases from J, with 14 bases in between. The CDR3 region has the DNA TGTGCCAGCAGCCGGCGGGAACATTCTAACTATGGCTACACCTTC. Its translation is CASSRREHSNYGYTF.

This clonotype appeared a few times. In nucleotides, the CDR3 is TGCAGCGTCAACACAGATACGCAGTATTTT. Translated, it gives CSVNTDTQYF. This chain links TRBV29-1 with TRBJ2-3; no clear D gene. Per germline, CDR1 SQVTM and CDR2 ANQGSEA. The ends were cut back, 6 bases at V and 2 bases at J, with 3 bases in the middle. The CDR3 has 10 residues.

The chain uses TRBV28 and TRBJ1-3; no reliable D call. Germline assignment: CDR1 MDHEN and CDR2 SYDVKM. This CDR3 is 14 amino acids long. Deletions cut 0 bases from V and 7 bases from J, with 10 bases between. This CDR3 reads CASSLWLESNTIYF. CDR3 DNA: TGTGCCAGCAGTTTATGGCTGGAATCGAACACCATATATTTT.

In its sample, this clonotype was seen a few times. The J gene is TRBJ1-2, the V gene TRBV6-1; D is undetermined. CDR3 size: 14 residues. V lost 6 bases and J 4 bases, leaving 15 bases between the germline ends. The germline V gene has CDR1 MNHNS and CDR2 SASEGT. The DNA for the CDR3 is TGTGCCAGCAGAGCCCTGGGGAGGCCCTATGGCTACACCTTC. It encodes CASRALGRPYGYTF.

This clonotype was observed at least ten times. The chain combines TRBV6-5 with TRBJ1-1, with TRBD1 matching over 11 bases. In germline, CDR1 is MNHEY, CDR2 SVGAGI. After removal of 2 bases from V and 12 bases from J, the junction contained 5 bases not matched to a gene. The CDR3 length is 13 residues. CDR3 in amino acids: CASSYRDRGLSFF. CDR3 coding DNA: TGTGCCAGCAGTTACCGGGACAGGGGGTTGTCTTTCTTT.

There are a few counts of this clonotype. This rearrangement joins TRBV11-2 to TRBJ2-2, with 8 bases lining up with TRBD2. Trimming at V came to 6 bases and at J to 7 bases, leaving 10 bases not matched to a gene. The germline gives CDR1 SGHAT, CDR2 FQNNGV. The CDR3 sequence is 15 residues long. Written as DNA, the CDR3 is TGTGCCAGCAGAGGTATCGGGGGGGCCGGCGGGGAGCTGTTTTTT. Amino acid sequence: CASRGIGGAGGELFF.

The chain joins TRBV21-1 to TRBJ2-2; TRBD1 is taken as the D call from the table, unchecked against the DNA. TRBV21-1 is an annotated pseudogene. The CDR3 loop spans 18 amino acids. CDR3 sequence: CASSKDRDPVGNTGELFF. CDR3 sequence (DNA): TGTGCCAGCAGCAAAGATCGGGACCCAGTCGGGAACACCGGGGAGCTGTTTTTT.

The CDR3: CASSRTGFKDEQYF. In DNA form, the CDR3 reads TGCGCCAGCAGCCGAACAGGGTTTAAGGACGAGCAGTACTTC. The V gene is TRBV4-1, the J gene TRBJ2-7; tentative D call: TRBD1 (6 bases). Deletions cut 4 bases from V and 5 bases from J, with 15 bases between. The germline V gene has CDR1 MGHRA and CDR2 YSYEKL. The CDR3 length is 14 residues.

This clonotype has just one count. The chain links TRBV20-1 to TRBJ2-3; D is unclear. Trimming took 3 bases from V and 5 from J, leaving 9 bases between them. Per the germline V gene, CDR1 is DFQATT and CDR2 is SNEGSKA (reference sequence). There are 12 residues in the CDR3. Written as DNA, the CDR3 is TGCAGTGCTAGTTCTAACGTAGATACGCAGTATTTT. Its translation is CSASSNVDTQYF.

This clonotype was observed a handful of times. This chain connects TRBV7-2 to TRBJ1-1, with a possible D match to TRBD1 (5 bases). The germline gives CDR1 SGHTA, CDR2 FQGNSA. V lost 1 base, J lost 3 bases, and 9 bases lay in between. This CDR3 comprises 14 residues. CDR3 residues: CASSLVVTDTEAFF. The CDR3 DNA is TGTGCCAGCAGCTTAGTGGTGACAGACACTGAAGCTTTCTTT.

This clonotype was picked up many times. The J gene is TRBJ1-1, the V gene TRBV5-1; 7 bases map to TRBD1. Trimming cost V 4 bases and J 8 bases; bases outside gene matches: 8. The CDR3 is 13 residues long. Looked up from germline, CDR1 is SGHRS and CDR2 is YFSETQ. CDR3 coding DNA: TGCGCCAGCAGCGTCGACAGGGAACTCGAAGCTTTCTTT. This gives the protein CASSVDRELEAFF.

The chain links TRBV14 to TRBJ1-1; D not resolved. The CDR3 is 17 residues long. Trimming shortened V by 0 bases and J by 3 bases, and 17 bases separated the two germline ends. Germline loops: CDR1 SGHDN, CDR2 FVKESK. The CDR3 coding sequence is TGTGCCAGCAGCCAAGACCCCCACCAGAGCCTGGACACTGAAGCTTTCTTT. It encodes CASSQDPHQSLDTEAFF.

This clonotype was recorded at least ten times. This chain connects TRBV6-6 to TRBJ1-5, with D unresolved. The V end lost 2 bases, the J end lost 0 bases, and 17 bases lay between the germline ends. Germline-derived CDR1 and CDR2 are MNHNY and SVGAGI (reference sequence). CDR3 length equals 18 residues. CDR3 DNA: TGTGCCAGCAGTTACACATTACAATACAGTAATAGCAATCAGCCCCAGCATTTT. This translates into CASSYTLQYSNSNQPQHF.

In its sample, this clonotype was seen many times. The chain links TRBV15 to TRBJ2-7; 9 nucleotides align to TRBD2. The CDR3 contains 15 residues. The ends lost 5 bases at V and 3 bases at J; junction bases unmatched: 8. The V gene's germline CDR1 is LNHNV and CDR2 YYDKDF (reference sequence). This chain's CDR3 is CATSEPGTSNYEQYF. The CDR3 DNA is TGTGCCACCAGCGAACCCGGGACTAGCAACTACGAGCAGTACTTC.

This clonotype was seen more than once but under ten times. This rearrangement joins TRBV28 to TRBJ2-7; 12 bases fit TRBD2. With V trimmed by 4 bases and J by 9 bases, 13 bases remained unmatched. This CDR3 contains 16 residues. Per germline, CDR1 MDHEN and CDR2 SYDVKM. The chain's CDR3 is CASSSRTSGTSMWQYF. The CDR3 DNA sequence: TGTGCCAGCAGTTCCCGGACTAGCGGGACCTCGATGTGGCAGTACTTC.

This clonotype was seen only a few times. The rearrangement joins TRBV20-1 to TRBJ1-1; weak D call: TRBD1 (5 bases). This CDR3 spans 14 amino acids. V gave up 3 bases and J gave up 2 bases, with 13 bases separating them. Germline V lookup: CDR1 DFQATT, CDR2 SNEGSKA (reference sequence). CDR3 protein: CSARNAGANTEAFF. The CDR3 DNA follows: TGCAGTGCTAGGAATGCCGGGGCCAACACTGAAGCTTTCTTT.

The V call is TRBV9, the J call TRBJ1-6; D is unresolved. The CDR3 is 14 residues long. Trimming cost V 1 base and J 7 bases, with 9 bases left between them. The germline gives CDR1 SGDLS, CDR2 YYNGEE. CDR3 DNA sequence: TGTGCCAGCAGCGTACTTCAGGAAAATTCACCCCTCCACTTT. Encoded protein: CASSVLQENSPLHF. Full variable domain (missing parts from reference TRBV9 and TRBJ1-6): DSGVTQTPKHLITATGQRVTLRCSPRSGDLSVYWYQQSLDQGLQFLIQYYNGEERAKGNILERFSAQQFPDLHSELNLSSLELGDSALYFCASSVLQENSPLHFGNGTRLTVT.